These T cell receptor beta chains were read from a single sample in a study of control samples from healthy donors and cancer patients. Profiling relied on immunoSEQ multiplex PCR, and the TCRdb table lists in-frame clones only, not all of them. The repertoire includes 120,000 or so clones, over 75% of them detected once, and about 2.9% sits in the top ten. Sequencing used blood. The receptors were sampled from a man aged 55 to 70 in good health. Each CDR3 is given with its conserved first and last residue. Rows give clone size only sometimes, using once, few, many, or a class for an expanded clone.

J: TRBJ2-7
V: TRBV28
size: -
CDR3: CASSSLGWGDYEQYF

J: TRBJ1-2
V: TRBV20-1
size: -
CDR3: CSASREGRGYGYTF

J: TRBJ1-6
V: TRBV3-1/TRBV3-2
size: -
CDR3: CASSPALQGLLGNSPLHF

J: TRBJ1-5
V: TRBV19
size: -
CDR3: CASSGGQGSHQPQHF

J: TRBJ2-7
V: TRBV29-1
size: -
CDR3: CSVLTDLYEQYF

J: TRBJ1-5
V: TRBV28
size: -
CDR3: CASGRGGAGNQPQHF

J: TRBJ2-3
V: TRBV5-1
size: once
CDR3: CASSLALAGTDTQYF

J: TRBJ2-7
V: TRBV24-1
size: -
CDR3: CATSLGGSYEQYF

J: TRBJ2-3
V: TRBV5-1
size: -
CDR3: CASSLFQSSATDTQYF

J: TRBJ1-4
V: TRBV28
size: -
CDR3: CASQGSLVLFF

J: TRBJ1-1
V: TRBV7-2
size: few
CDR3: CASSLGESTGGLAFF

J: TRBJ1-2
V: TRBV5-1
size: -
CDR3: CASSSGQTYGYTF

J: TRBJ2-3
V: TRBV11-2
size: -
CDR3: CASSIPGPQITQYF

J: TRBJ2-1
V: TRBV2
size: once
CDR3: CASSWTRDEQFF

J: TRBJ2-7
V: TRBV24-1
size: -
CDR3: CATSDGLSYEQYF

J: TRBJ1-2
V: TRBV7-8
size: -
CDR3: CASSLGIGYGYTF

J: TRBJ1-2
V: TRBV12-3/TRBV12-4
size: -
CDR3: CASRPGSSGYTF

J: TRBJ1-5
V: TRBV6-5
size: -
CDR3: CASSYSTGTNQPQHF

J: TRBJ1-5
V: TRBV28
size: -
CDR3: CASSSSGSLGLFGNQPQHF

J: TRBJ2-7
V: TRBV10-3
size: -
CDR3: CAIRGPAYEQYF

J: TRBJ2-2
V: TRBV4-3
size: -
CDR3: CASSRGWGAPGELFF

J: TRBJ1-3
V: TRBV30
size: -
CDR3: CAWSNGNSGNTIYF

J: TRBJ1-2
V: TRBV9
size: -
CDR3: CASSVDGYGYTF

J: TRBJ2-3
V: TRBV11-1
size: -
CDR3: CASSLVLRETDTQYF

J: TRBJ1-5
V: TRBV5-6
size: -
CDR3: CASSLGTGGAGNQPQHF

J: TRBJ1-1
V: TRBV28
size: -
CDR3: CASRQDRVTSEAFF